The next 23 T cell receptor beta chains were all read from a single sample in a study of identical twins. MiXCR was run by TCRdb on the 5' RACE reads, yielding one entry per CDR3 protein. The sample carries approximately 630,000 distinct CDR3 sequences, under 8.5% recorded once. These same records also appear under a second study, on yellow fever vaccine responses in identical twins.

Source material: PBMCs. Receptors were obtained from a woman in her late teens or twenties in good health.

This clonotype was detected only a few times. The rearrangement links TRBV2 to TRBJ1-5; D possibly corresponds to TRBD1 (6 bases). This CDR3 spans 14 amino acids. Germline V gives CDR1 SNHLY, CDR2 FYNNEI. V was shortened by 4 bases and J by 6 bases, with 13 bases between the two germline ends. In nucleotides, the CDR3 is TGTGCCAGCAGTGTTACAGGGTCCCCTCAGCCCCAGCATTTT. Protein: CASSVTGSPQPQHF.

This clonotype was seen more than once but under ten times. The V gene is TRBV2, the J gene TRBJ1-6, with a tentative D call TRBD1 (5 bases). The CDR3 runs 17 residues. Trimming took off 5 bases at V and 2 bases at J, with 16 bases between the two ends. Germline V gene data show CDR1 as SNHLY and CDR2 as FYNNEI. In DNA form, the CDR3 reads TGTGCCAGCAGTCACTTGAGGGGCCAGCCCTATAATTCACCCCTCCACTTT. Translated, it gives CASSHLRGQPYNSPLHF.

This clonotype appeared many times. The chain uses TRBV20-1 and TRBJ2-5, with 8 bases matching TRBD2. With V trimmed by 1 base and J by 1 base, 5 bases remained unmatched. This CDR3 is 15 amino acids long. Looked up from germline, CDR1 is DFQATT and CDR2 is SNEGSKA (reference sequence). The CDR3 sequence: CSARVGSGTQETQYF. CDR3 nucleotide sequence: TGCAGTGCTAGAGTTGGTAGCGGGACCCAAGAGACCCAGTACTTC.

This clonotype has more than one count but fewer than ten. The chain joins TRBV5-5 to TRBJ2-1; D is ambiguous. Trimming removed 0 bases from V and 3 bases from J, with 13 bases in between. This CDR3 region has 16 residues. Germline CDR1 and CDR2: SGHKS and YYEKEE (reference sequence). The CDR3 coding sequence is TGTGCCAGCAGCTTGGCCAAGGGAAATGTCTACAATGAGCAGTTCTTC. It encodes CASSLAKGNVYNEQFF.

The rearrangement joins TRBV28 to TRBJ1-4, with D tentatively TRBD1 (6 bases). V lost 7 bases and J 5 bases, leaving 20 bases between the germline ends. Germline assignment: CDR1 MDHEN and CDR2 SYDVKM. The CDR3 covers 16 residues. CDR3 DNA sequence: TGTGCCAGCACTCAGGGGCCGGCTACTTCGAATGAAAAACTGTTTTTT. Its translation: CASTQGPATSNEKLFF.

This clonotype was counted many times. The rearrangement uses TRBV12-3 or TRBV12-4 and TRBJ1-2, with D perhaps TRBD1 (5 bases). V was shortened by 6 bases and J by 5 bases, with 13 bases between the two germline ends. The CDR3 has 13 amino acids. The CDR3 DNA follows: TGTGCCAGCAGCCAGGGTGGGAGGTATGGCTACACCTTC. Translated: CASSQGGRYGYTF.

This clonotype was detected many times. This rearrangement joins TRBV29-1 to TRBJ2-1; D perhaps matches TRBD2 (6 bases). Germline CDR1 reads SQVTM; CDR2 reads ANQGSEA. Between the trimmed V and J ends, which lost 5 bases and 0 bases, there was a span of 11 bases. The CDR3 extends over 14 amino acids. CDR3 coding DNA: TGCAGCGTTAAGCGGGTGAGCTCCTACAATGAGCAGTTCTTC. As protein: CSVKRVSSYNEQFF.

This clonotype appeared a few times. The chain uses TRBV29-1 and TRBJ1-3; D might be TRBD1 (6 bases). Germline CDR1 reads SQVTM; CDR2 reads ANQGSEA. The V end lost 4 bases, the J end lost 0 bases, and 7 bases lay between the germline ends. This CDR3 spans 13 amino acids. This CDR3 reads CSVADSSGNTIYF. DNA for the CDR3: TGCAGCGTTGCGGACAGCTCTGGAAACACCATATATTTT.

This clonotype appeared a few times. J is TRBJ2-2 and V is TRBV3-1; the D is unclear. CDR1 LGHDT and CDR2 YNNKEL come from the germline V gene (reference sequence). V dropped 4 bases and J dropped 8 bases, with 14 bases sitting between them. The CDR3 spans 14 residues. CDR3 amino acids: CASSLSDRRGELFF. CDR3 nucleotide sequence: TGTGCCAGCAGCCTCAGCGACCGTCGTGGGGAGCTGTTTTTT.

The J gene is TRBJ2-3, the V gene TRBV19; D ambiguous. Germline CDR1 and CDR2: LNHDA and SQIVND (reference sequence). V lost 3 bases, J lost 4 bases, and 11 bases lay in between. This CDR3 region has 14 residues. The chain's CDR3 is CASSIGQVSDTQYF. CDR3 DNA: TGTGCCAGTAGTATCGGGCAGGTTTCAGATACGCAGTATTTT.

The chain carries TRBV18 and TRBJ1-1, with TRBD1 matching over 10 bases. This CDR3 spans 15 amino acids. The V and J ends lost 3 bases and 7 bases, in that order; junction bases with no gene match: 8. CDR1 is KGHSH, CDR2 LQKENI, per germline. The CDR3 spells CASSPSDRGFGEAFF. The CDR3 region has the DNA TGTGCCAGCTCACCTTCGGACAGGGGGTTCGGTGAAGCTTTCTTT.

This clonotype has ten or more counts. V gene TRBV6-1 combines with J gene TRBJ1-1; TRBD1 matches 10 bases. Losses at the gene ends were 5 bases for V and 5 bases for J; bases not matched to a gene: 5. The CDR3 covers 14 residues. Germline V gene data show CDR1 as MNHNS and CDR2 as SASEGT. CDR3 nucleotides: TGTGCCAGCAGTCGACAGGGGGCAAGTACTGAAGCTTTCTTT. Translation: CASSRQGASTEAFF.

This clonotype was counted between two and nine times. The V and J genes are TRBV12-3 or TRBV12-4 and TRBJ2-7; 13 bases are shared with TRBD2. CDR3 size: 15 residues. The V and J ends lost 5 bases and 3 bases, in that order; junction bases with no gene match: 4. For the CDR3, the DNA is TGTGCCAGCAGTCCCCGGACTAGCGGGGGCTACGAGCAGTACTTC. As protein: CASSPRTSGGYEQYF.

This clonotype was detected a few times. At one boundary the junction diverges from the germline segment, which might be a read error. This rearrangement joins TRBV29-1 to TRBJ1-5, with 7 bases lining up with TRBD1. Germline V gene sequence: CDR1 SQVTM, CDR2 ANQGSEA. CDR3 length: 18 residues. The CDR3 DNA sequence: TGCAGCGTTAAAGACAGGGTGGAGGGGGGCTGTAGCAATCAGCCCCAGCATTTT. Translation: CSVKDRVEGGCSNQPQHF.

The CDR3 coding sequence is TGTGCCACCAGTGCCTATGAAGCTTTCTTT. Translating gives CATSAYEAFF. J is TRBJ1-1 and V is TRBV24-1, with unresolved D. CDR3 size: 10 residues. Trimming left V 5 bases short and J 7 bases short, with 4 bases between. CDR1 and CDR2 from the germline V gene are KGHDR and SFDVKD.

J is TRBJ2-3 and V is TRBV12-3 or TRBV12-4; D possibly corresponds to TRBD1 (5 bases). This CDR3 contains 13 residues. The V end lost 8 bases, the J end lost 5 bases, and 14 bases lay between the germline ends. The CDR3 loop reads CASRGAGKDTQYF. The CDR3 region has the DNA TGTGCCAGCCGCGGAGCAGGGAAAGATACGCAGTATTTT.

This clonotype was picked up many times. The CDR3 spells CASTPNRGRETQYF. The CDR3 coding sequence is TGCGCCAGCACCCCAAACAGGGGTCGGGAGACCCAGTACTTC. The rearrangement uses TRBV5-1 and TRBJ2-5; 7 nucleotides match TRBD1. The CDR3 runs 14 residues. Unmatched junction bases numbered 10, after V lost 6 bases and J lost 5 bases. The germline V gene encodes CDR1 SGHRS and CDR2 YFSETQ.

V and J are TRBV6-2 or TRBV6-3 and TRBJ2-1; D perhaps matches TRBD1 (5 bases). Germline V gives CDR1 MNHEY, CDR2 SVGEGT. Trimming cost V 7 bases and J 0 bases, with 13 bases left between them. The CDR3 runs to 15 residues. DNA of the CDR3: TGTGCCAGCAACACAGGCGGACCCTCCTACAATGAGCAGTTCTTC. It specifies CASNTGGPSYNEQFF.

In this sample, this clonotype turned up many times. The V gene is TRBV5-5, the J gene TRBJ2-7; TRBD2 matches at 10 bases. CDR1 and CDR2 from the germline V gene are SGHKS and YYEKEE (reference sequence). The junction had 15 bases not matched to a gene; V was cut back by 2 bases and J by 7 bases. The CDR3 is 17 amino acids. DNA for the CDR3: TGTGCCAGCAGCTTCCAGGCGTCCGCTAGCGGGAGTATAGAGCAGTACTTC. This sequence encodes CASSFQASASGSIEQYF.

This clonotype was seen many times. V usage is TRBV4-1 and J usage is TRBJ2-7; 10 bases line up with TRBD2. The CDR3 covers 16 residues. With 0 bases clipped from V and 2 bases from J, the junction kept 4 bases outside the gene matches. CDR1 is MGHRA and CDR2 is YSYEKL in the germline V gene. This chain's CDR3 is CASSQETSGRAYEQYF. The CDR3 region has the DNA TGCGCCAGCAGCCAAGAGACCAGCGGGAGGGCCTACGAGCAGTACTTC.

This clonotype was recorded a few times. The rearrangement uses TRBV25-1 and TRBJ2-7; D may correspond to TRBD1 or TRBD2 (5 bases each). The germline CDR1 and CDR2 sequences are MGHDK and SYGVNS. The CDR3 consists of 14 residues. Trimming took 3 bases from V and 0 from J, leaving 9 bases between them. CDR3 DNA sequence: TGTGCCAGCAGTGATCAGGGAGTCTCCTACGAGCAGTACTTC. Translated: CASSDQGVSYEQYF.

This clonotype occurred many times. V and J are TRBV4-1 and TRBJ1-3, with D hard to call. Trimming removed 4 bases at V and 0 bases at J, with 10 bases between. The CDR3 is 15 residues long. Per the germline V gene, CDR1 is MGHRA and CDR2 is YSYEKL. The CDR3, as DNA: TGCGCCAGCAGCCTGGGGTTCCCCTCTGGAAACACCATATATTTT. It translates to CASSLGFPSGNTIYF.

This clonotype was observed many times. The V and J genes are TRBV2 and TRBJ1-6; 7 bases map to TRBD1. Germline values: CDR1 SNHLY, CDR2 FYNNEI. The CDR3 has 13 amino acids. Trimming at V came to 4 bases and at J to 8 bases, leaving 2 bases not matched to a gene. The CDR3 coding sequence is TGTGCCAGCAGTGGACAGGGAGATTCACCCCTCCACTTT. Amino acid sequence: CASSGQGDSPLHF.